Listed here are 17 T cell receptor beta chains from one sample, sequenced in a study of blood T cell repertoires in COVID-19. Repertoires were generated with immunoSEQ multiplex PCR, while TCRdb's copy carries only in-frame clones and drops some. This sample yields approximately 300,000 clones, of which roughly 90% are seen a single time; more than 2% belongs to the top ten. The sequencing sample was made of peripheral blood. These TCRs come from a man younger than 35 with active or convalescent COVID-19.

The genes are TRBV10-3 and TRBJ1-4; 8 bases map to TRBD1. From germline, CDR1 is ENHRY and CDR2 SYGVKD. The J segment lost 2 bases and the V segment lost 3 bases, leaving 11 bases of the junction unmatched. CDR3 size: 18 residues. The CDR3 is CAISESVGQGSTNEKLFF. The CDR3, as DNA: TGTGCCATCAGTGAATCAGTAGGACAGGGATCGACTAATGAAAAACTGTTTTTT.

The rearrangement uses TRBV29-1 and TRBJ1-2; D might be TRBD1 (6 bases). The germline V gene has CDR1 SQVTM and CDR2 ANQGSEA. This CDR3 has 11 residues. Trimming left V 6 bases short and J 6 bases short, with 11 bases between. The DNA of the CDR3 is TGCAGCGTGGAGAACAGGGATGGCTACACCTTC. It encodes CSVENRDGYTF.

The chain is built from TRBV28 and TRBJ2-4, with D possibly matching TRBD2 (7 bases). Germline assignment: CDR1 MDHEN and CDR2 SYDVKM. The CDR3 is made up of 17 amino acids. Trimming pared 7 bases from V and 9 bases from J, leaving 28 bases between. The CDR3 nucleotides read TGTGCCAGCACTTCCCACCGTGGGAGGGGGGAGAGGAGCATTCAGTACTTC. Translation: CASTSHRGRGERSIQYF. The whole variable domain, remainder taken from reference TRBV28 and TRBJ2-4, is DVKVTQSSRYLVKRTGEKVFLECVQDMDHENMFWYRQDPGLGLRLIYFSYDVKMKEKGDIPEGYSVSREKKERFSLILESASTNQTSMYLCASTSHRGRGERSIQYFGAGTRLSVL.

This rearrangement joins TRBV5-1 to TRBJ1-3, with 8 bases that match TRBD1. CDR3 length: 16 amino acids. Per germline, CDR1 SGHRS and CDR2 YFSETQ. J lost 2 bases, V lost 4 bases, and 8 bases had no gene match. CDR3 protein: CASSADRDITGNTIYF. DNA for the CDR3: TGCGCCAGCAGCGCGGACAGGGATATAACTGGAAACACCATATATTTT.

The V and J genes are TRBV6-5 and TRBJ2-5, with D possibly being TRBD2 (5 bases). This CDR3 has 12 amino acids. The germline gives CDR1 MNHEY, CDR2 SVGAGI. Trimming shortened V by 6 bases and J by 4 bases, and 9 bases separated the two germline ends. CDR3 amino acids: CASRAGSETQYF. The DNA for the CDR3 is TGTGCCAGCAGGGCGGGTTCAGAGACCCAGTACTTC.

The rearrangement links TRBV20-1 to TRBJ2-7; TRBD1 might be the D (5 bases). V was trimmed by 3 bases and J by 3 bases, leaving 12 bases between them. CDR3 length: 13 residues. CDR1 is DFQATT, CDR2 SNEGSKA, per germline (reference sequence). DNA of the CDR3: TGCAGTGCTAGTTGGCAGGGTCGCTACGAGCAGTACTTC. Its translation: CSASWQGRYEQYF.

CDR3 residues: CASSSGHGYTF. CDR3 DNA: TGCGCCAGCAGCTCAGGGCATGGCTACACCTTC. The chain uses TRBV5-1 and TRBJ1-2; D is perhaps TRBD1 (5 bases). Between the trimmed V and J ends, which lost 3 bases and 6 bases, there was a span of 6 bases. The CDR3 sequence is 11 residues long. Germline V lookup: CDR1 SGHRS, CDR2 YFSETQ.

This sequence joins TRBV15 and TRBJ2-1; 8 bases align to TRBD2. Germline V lookup: CDR1 LNHNV, CDR2 YYDKDF (reference sequence). This CDR3 comprises 15 residues. With V trimmed by 0 bases and J by 14 bases, 12 bases remained unmatched. CDR3 sequence: CATSRELRGERGKFF. The CDR3 nucleotides are TGTGCCACCAGCAGAGAATTGCGGGGGGAACGCGGGAAGTTCTTC.

The chain combines TRBV27 with TRBJ2-3; 8 bases are a match to TRBD2. The trim removed 6 bases at V and 8 bases at J, leaving 7 bases unmatched. The CDR3 consists of 13 residues. Germline V gene sequence: CDR1 MNHEY, CDR2 SMNVEV (reference sequence). CDR3 sequence reads: CASSLSTSVTQYF. CDR3 DNA sequence: TGTGCCAGCAGCCTCTCGACTAGCGTTACGCAGTATTTT.

V gene TRBV6-5 combines with J gene TRBJ1-6; perhaps TRBD1 as D (6 bases). The germline V and J ends were trimmed by 0 bases and 11 bases, with 14 bases remaining between them. This CDR3 contains 15 residues. Germline values: CDR1 MNHEY, CDR2 SVGAGI. The CDR3, as DNA: TGTGCCAGCAGTTACTCGACGGGGGGCCAAGCACCCCTCCACTTT. Protein: CASSYSTGGQAPLHF.

This sequence joins TRBV5-1 and TRBJ1-2, with D tentatively TRBD1 (6 bases). The CDR3 runs 13 residues. CDR1 and CDR2 (germline): SGHRS, YFSETQ. Trimming removed 0 bases at V and 8 bases at J, with 11 bases between. The DNA for the CDR3 is TGCGCCAGCAGCTTGGGGGGGCGCGAGGGCTACACCTTC. This encodes CASSLGGREGYTF. Drawing the rest from reference TRBV5-1 and TRBJ1-2, the complete variable domain is KAGVTQTPRYLIKTRGQQVTLSCSPISGHRSVSWYQQTPGQGLQFLFEYFSETQRNKGNFPGRFSGRQFSNSRSEMNVSTLELGDSALYLCASSLGGREGYTFGSGTRLTVV.

This chain connects TRBV9 to TRBJ1-2; perhaps TRBD1 as D (5 bases). V lost 0 bases to trimming and J lost 6 bases, with 21 bases between them. The CDR3 totals 17 residues. In germline, CDR1 is SGDLS, CDR2 YYNGEE. CDR3: CASSVDGLGALGDGYTF. DNA of the CDR3: TGTGCCAGCAGCGTAGACGGGTTAGGAGCCCTAGGGGATGGCTACACCTTC. Full variable domain (outside the CDR3, taken from reference TRBV9 and TRBJ1-2): DSGVTQTPKHLITATGQRVTLRCSPRSGDLSVYWYQQSLDQGLQFLIQYYNGEERAKGNILERFSAQQFPDLHSELNLSSLELGDSALYFCASSVDGLGALGDGYTFGSGTRLTVV.

The chain uses TRBV29-1 and TRBJ2-7; 10 positions match TRBD1. Unmatched junction bases numbered 6, after V lost 7 bases and J lost 6 bases. The CDR3 totals 12 residues. Germline assignment: CDR1 SQVTM and CDR2 ANQGSEA. The CDR3 here is CSGQGQGGEQYF. As DNA, the CDR3 is TGCAGCGGCCAAGGACAGGGGGGCGAGCAGTACTTC.

The chain uses TRBV6-5 and TRBJ2-7; tentative D call: TRBD2 (5 bases). Looked up from germline, CDR1 is MNHEY and CDR2 is SVGAGI. Trimming removed 5 bases from V and 2 bases from J, with 13 bases in between. CDR3 length: 14 residues. DNA of the CDR3: TGTGCCAGCAGTACCCTAGCTAACACCTACGAGCAGTACTTC. Its translation: CASSTLANTYEQYF.

In this sample, this clone turned up once. V gene TRBV27 combines with J gene TRBJ1-2, with a tentative D call TRBD1 (6 bases). With 3 bases removed from V and 3 bases from J, the gap between germline ends came to 17 bases. The CDR3 extends over 16 amino acids. The V gene's germline CDR1 is MNHEY and CDR2 SMNVEV (reference sequence). As DNA, the CDR3 is TGTGCCAGCAGTTTGAGTGTTGTCACAGGGCACTATGGCTACACCTTC. As protein: CASSLSVVTGHYGYTF.

The V and J genes are TRBV15 and TRBJ2-7; tentative D call: TRBD1 (6 bases). CDR1 LNHNV and CDR2 YYDKDF come from the germline V gene (reference sequence). Trimming cost V 5 bases and J 0 bases, with 14 bases left between them. The CDR3 totals 15 residues. CDR3 nucleotides: TGTGCCACCAGCGCTAGGGGGTCCAGCTCCTACGAGCAGTACTTC. Translating it yields CATSARGSSSYEQYF.

The chain employs TRBV27 and TRBJ2-3; no clear D. V was clipped by 5 bases and J by 6 bases, with 12 bases between them. Germline V CDR1 and CDR2: MNHEY, SMNVEV (reference sequence). This CDR3 region has 13 residues. The CDR3 loop is CASSPYKPDTQYF. The CDR3 bases are TGTGCCAGCAGTCCCTATAAGCCGGATACGCAGTATTTT.